Below are 13 T cell receptor beta chains sequenced from a single sample in a study of blood T cells in healthy people across ages. Then a second PCR, running roughly 6 to 11 cycles, was carried out with a sample-barcoded 5' primer and a J-beta primer mix. One entry per CDR3 protein results from TCRdb running MiXCR on the 5' RACE reads. The repertoire has approximately 800,000 distinct CDR3 sequences, about 47% of them found once; the top ten carry 15% to 20%. Sample: blood. The receptors were gathered from a man older than 75 in good health.

This clonotype has a single count. This chain uses TRBV7-2 with TRBJ2-3; D is uncertain. CDR3 length: 13 amino acids. CDR1 and CDR2 (germline): SGHTA, FQGNSA. Trimming removed 5 bases from V and 4 bases from J, with 10 bases in between. The CDR3 loop is CASSRPDADTQYF. The CDR3 DNA reads TGTGCCAGCAGCCGGCCGGATGCAGATACGCAGTATTTT.

This clonotype showed up many times. The chain is built from TRBV7-8 and TRBJ2-5; 12 positions agree with TRBD2. J was trimmed by 2 bases and V by 4 bases; bases with no gene match: 5. The CDR3 consists of 16 residues. Germline V gene data show CDR1 as SGHVS and CDR2 as FQNEAQ. The CDR3 sequence is CASSSTLAGGQETQYF. DNA of the CDR3: TGTGCCAGCAGCTCAACCCTAGCGGGAGGGCAAGAGACCCAGTACTTC.

The chain combines TRBV28 with TRBJ2-5; D remains ambiguous. Germline values: CDR1 MDHEN, CDR2 SYDVKM. The CDR3 length is 14 residues. Trimming shortened V by 3 bases and J by 7 bases, and 15 bases separated the two germline ends. CDR3 sequence (DNA): TGTGCCAGCAGTTTTCGATCGGACCTTTGGACCCAGTACTTC. This encodes CASSFRSDLWTQYF.

This chain connects TRBV12-3 or TRBV12-4 to TRBJ2-7, with 8 positions matching TRBD2. The CDR3 sequence is 15 residues long. V shed 1 base, J shed 7 bases, and the junction held 9 bases outside the gene matches. CDR3 amino acids: CASSLDTGGLNEQYF. CDR3 nucleotides: TGTGCCAGCAGTTTAGATACGGGAGGGCTCAATGAGCAGTACTTC.

A remark on this clonotype: One end of the junction varies from germline; a read error may be responsible. The rearrangement links TRBV5-8 to TRBJ2-1; no definite D call. CDR1 SGHTS and CDR2 YDEGEE come from the germline V gene. The CDR3 length is 10 residues. In DNA, the CDR3 is TGTGCCGGCAGCTTTCGCGGGCAGTTCTTC. It translates to CAGSFRGQFF. The full variable domain, rest sourced from reference TRBV5-8 and TRBJ2-1, is EAGVTQSPTHLIKTRGQQATLRCSPISGHTSVYWYQQALGLGLQFLLWYDEGEERNRGNFPPRFSGRQFPNYSSELNVNALELEDSALYLCAGSFRGQFFGPGTRLTVL.

The V and J genes are TRBV15 and TRBJ2-3, with TRBD2 identical over 8 bases. Germline loops: CDR1 LNHNV, CDR2 YYDKDF (reference sequence). The CDR3 is made up of 16 amino acids. V was clipped by 3 bases and J by 5 bases; unmatched bases: 10. CDR3 nucleotides: TGTGCCACCAGCAGCCTCTCGGGAGGGGGGCAAGATACGCAGTATTTT. Residues: CATSSLSGGGQDTQYF.

The rearrangement uses TRBV18 and TRBJ2-3, with a weak D call TRBD1 (5 bases). Germline CDR1 and CDR2: KGHSH and LQKENI. The length of the CDR3 is 14 residues. V was trimmed by 2 bases and J by 4 bases, leaving 10 bases between them. The CDR3 reads CASSPIQGADTQYF. CDR3 nucleotides: TGTGCCAGCTCACCAATCCAGGGCGCAGATACGCAGTATTTT.

The chain recombines TRBV20-1 with TRBJ2-1; TRBD1 agrees at 8 bases. The CDR3 spans 14 residues. With 3 bases clipped from V and 8 bases from J, the junction kept 9 bases outside the gene matches. Germline V gives CDR1 DFQATT, CDR2 SNEGSKA (reference sequence). CDR3 sequence reads: CSASWTGIGDEQFF. For the CDR3, the DNA is TGCAGTGCTAGTTGGACAGGGATTGGAGATGAGCAGTTCTTC.

V and J are TRBV29-1 and TRBJ2-5; 7 positions agree with TRBD2. Per germline, CDR1 SQVTM and CDR2 ANQGSEA. V lost 8 bases, J lost 1 base, and 19 bases stayed unmatched. This CDR3 comprises 17 residues. CDR3: CSLAGENINRTQETQYF. CDR3 DNA sequence: TGCAGCCTGGCGGGGGAGAACATCAATAGGACCCAAGAGACCCAGTACTTC.

This clonotype was seen many times. The chain recombines TRBV25-1 with TRBJ2-5; 8 bases map to TRBD1. V lost 4 bases to trimming and J lost 0 bases; unmatched junction nucleotides: 10. The germline V gene encodes CDR1 MGHDK and CDR2 SYGVNS. This CDR3 has 17 amino acids. CDR3 region: CASSAYPRTGNQETQYF. The CDR3 DNA is TGTGCCAGCAGTGCATACCCGCGGACAGGGAACCAAGAGACCCAGTACTTC.

The chain is built from TRBV6-2 or TRBV6-3 and TRBJ2-3, with 7 bases identical to TRBD1. The germline gives CDR1 MNHEY, CDR2 SVGEGT. J lost 4 bases, V lost 7 bases, and 14 bases had no gene match. The length of the CDR3 is 16 residues. Written as DNA, the CDR3 is TGTGCCAGCACCTTAGGACAGGCCAGACCCCCAGATACGCAGTATTTT. As protein: CASTLGQARPPDTQYF.

This clonotype was detected only a few times. V is TRBV14 and J is TRBJ2-7; D unclear. V gave up 1 base and J gave up 6 bases, with 13 bases separating them. The CDR3 loop spans 14 amino acids. CDR1 SGHDN and CDR2 FVKESK come from the germline V gene. In DNA, the CDR3 is TGTGCCAGCAGCCAAGTTCACAGACTGGGCGAGCAGTACTTC. This gives the protein CASSQVHRLGEQYF.

Only a few counts were recorded for this clonotype. This chain connects TRBV5-5 to TRBJ2-3; the D is unclear. The CDR3 spans 17 residues. Trimming left V 0 bases short and J 1 base short, with 15 bases between. Germline V gene data show CDR1 as SGHKS and CDR2 as YYEKEE (reference sequence). CDR3 residues: CASSLAGGAAGTDTQYF. CDR3 nucleotides: TGTGCCAGCAGCTTGGCCGGCGGCGCTGCGGGCACAGATACGCAGTATTTT. Based on the CDR3 plus reference TRBV5-5 and TRBJ2-3, the full variable domain is DAGVTQSPTHLIKTRGQQVTLRCSPISGHKSVSWYQQVLGQGPQFIFQYYEKEERGRGNFPDRFSARQFPNYSSELNVNALLLGDSALYLCASSLAGGAAGTDTQYFGPGTRLTVL.